What follows describes a single T cell receptor (beta chain). The data belong to a study of T-cell reconstitution after alpha-beta-depleted transplantation in children. Unique molecular identifiers were used to barcode this TCRbeta library. TCRdb reprocessed the PCR reads via MiXCR and lists one record per CDR3 protein. The table includes approximately 240,000 distinct CDR3 sequences, roughly a tenth detected once. The CDR3 extends over 15 amino acids. From germline, CDR1 is SGHRS and CDR2 YFSETQ. V lost 3 bases and J lost 2, with 14 bases in between. This chain uses TRBV5-1 with TRBJ1-1; TRBD1 is a possible D gene (5 bases). Sequences were derived from PBMCs from the stem cell graft donor, sampled from the stem cell graft. The origin of this receptor is a human donor who donated a stem cell graft to a child with acute lymphoblastic leukemia. The CDR3 loop reads CASSSGAGGNTEAFF. The DNA of the CDR3 is TGCGCCAGCAGCTCTGGGGCGGGGGGTAACACTGAAGCTTTCTTT.